The 26 T cell receptor beta chains in this list originate from one sample, sequenced in a study of CD8 T cells in Susac syndrome. The RNA input was roughly 0.5 to 1 ug, and it was reverse transcribed with random hexamers. TCRdb processed the immunoSEQ multiplex PCR reads anew with MiXCR; each CDR3 protein has one entry. This table holds 150,000 to 200,000 distinct CDR3 sequences, about 94% found once. Sequenced: CD4+ T cells from PBMCs. The source is a human donor in good health.

CDR3 in amino acids: CASTVHGGGELFF. Here the CDR3 DNA reads TGTGCCAGCACTGTACACGGCGGGGGGGAGCTGTTTTTT. The chain joins TRBV6-1 to TRBJ2-2, with D tentatively TRBD2 (5 bases). CDR1 MNHNS and CDR2 SASEGT come from the germline V gene. The CDR3 runs to 13 residues. V lost 7 bases and J lost 8, with 14 bases in between.

This clonotype occurred once. The chain couples TRBV11-1 to TRBJ2-3; D not resolved. CDR1 and CDR2 from the germline V gene are SGHAT and FQDESV (reference sequence). V was trimmed by 5 bases and J by 2 bases, leaving 8 bases between them. CDR3 length equals 13 residues. CDR3 nucleotide sequence: TGTGCCAGCAGCGTGGACCTCACAGATACGCAGTATTTT. This translates into CASSVDLTDTQYF.

This chain's CDR3 is CASSQDVKELFTDTQYF. In DNA, the CDR3 is TGTGCCAGCAGCCAAGATGTAAAGGAGTTGTTCACAGATACGCAGTATTTT. This chain connects TRBV4-2 to TRBJ2-3; D remains unclear. The CDR3 runs 17 residues. Trimming pared 0 bases from V and 2 bases from J, leaving 15 bases between. From germline, CDR1 is LGHNA and CDR2 YNFKEQ.

This chain uses TRBV6-5 with TRBJ1-3; the D is unclear. Trimming removed 0 bases from V and 0 bases from J, with 12 bases in between. The CDR3 is made up of 17 amino acids. Germline V lookup: CDR1 MNHEY, CDR2 SVGAGI. The chain's CDR3 is CASSYSAPGSSGNTIYF. DNA for the CDR3: TGTGCCAGCAGTTACTCGGCCCCGGGATCCTCTGGAAACACCATATATTTT.

The CDR3 nucleotides are TGTGCCAGCAGTTGGGACAACCAAGAGACCCAGTACTTC. Translating gives CASSWDNQETQYF. V gene TRBV12-3 or TRBV12-4 combines with J gene TRBJ2-5, with a possible D match to TRBD1 (6 bases). The V and J ends lost 4 bases and 0 bases respectively, with 6 bases between them. This CDR3 has 13 residues.

DNA of the CDR3: TGTGCCAGCAGCTTACGTGGGACAGGGTCCTACGAGCAGTACTTC. It is translated as CASSLRGTGSYEQYF. This chain links TRBV7-8 with TRBJ2-7, with TRBD1 identical over 9 bases. V lost 2 bases to trimming and J lost 1 base; unmatched junction nucleotides: 3. The CDR3 has 15 amino acids. Germline lookup yields CDR1 SGHVS and CDR2 FQNEAQ.

The gene calls are TRBV20-1 and TRBJ2-7; the match to TRBD1 covers 9 bases. Germline lookup yields CDR1 DFQATT and CDR2 SNEGSKA (reference sequence). The V segment lost 6 bases and the J segment 5 bases; nucleotides outside the gene matches: 5. The CDR3 contains 12 residues. CDR3 in amino acids: CSAPRTGDEQYF. The CDR3 nucleotides are TGCAGTGCACCCAGGACAGGGGACGAGCAGTACTTC.

This chain connects TRBV10-3 to TRBJ1-2; D call uncertain. Trimming removed 7 bases from V and 2 bases from J, with 11 bases in between. The CDR3 has 13 amino acids. From germline, CDR1 is ENHRY and CDR2 SYGVKD. CDR3 nucleotide sequence: TGTGCCATCACTGCGGACGGAAACTATGGCTACACCTTC. Its protein product is CAITADGNYGYTF.

The chain is built from TRBV6-2 or TRBV6-3 and TRBJ2-1, with 8 positions matching TRBD2. The CDR3 has 15 residues. Germline V lookup: CDR1 MNHEY, CDR2 SVGEGT. Germline trimming cut 5 bases from V and 2 bases from J; bases unmatched to any gene: 5. This chain's CDR3 is CASSGRGGAYNEQFF. As DNA, the CDR3 is TGTGCCAGCAGTGGCCGGGGGGGCGCCTACAATGAGCAGTTCTTC.

CDR3 DNA: TGTGCCAGCAGTTACGCTCACAGGGAAACTGAAGCTTTCTTT. Amino acid sequence: CASSYAHRETEAFF. V is TRBV6-5 and J is TRBJ1-1; tentatively, D is TRBD1 (6 bases). Germline CDR1 is MNHEY and CDR2 is SVGAGI. V was pared by 2 bases and J by 5 bases, with 12 bases between. The CDR3 is 14 residues long.

CDR3 coding DNA: TGTGCCAGCAGCCGGGTAGGGTCCGGGGACATTCAGTACTTC. Translating it yields CASSRVGSGDIQYF. V usage is TRBV3-1 and J usage is TRBJ2-4; TRBD2 might be the D (5 bases). The CDR3 sequence is 14 residues long. V was trimmed by 4 bases and J by 8 bases, leaving 15 bases between them. Germline V gene data show CDR1 as LGHDT and CDR2 as YNNKEL (reference sequence).

V is TRBV10-3 and J is TRBJ2-2; D is possibly TRBD1 or TRBD2 (6 bases each). Trimming pared 2 bases from V and 3 bases from J, leaving 7 bases between. Germline V lookup: CDR1 ENHRY, CDR2 SYGVKD. There are 14 residues in the CDR3. DNA for the CDR3: TGTGCCATCAGTGAGAGGGGGGACACCGGGGAGCTGTTTTTT. It encodes CAISERGDTGELFF.

The chain uses TRBV10-3 and TRBJ1-2, with D possibly being TRBD1 (6 bases). Germline CDR1 and CDR2: ENHRY and SYGVKD. Trimming took 3 bases from V and 6 from J, leaving 14 bases between them. The CDR3 length is 14 residues. CDR3 DNA: TGTGCCATCAGTGATATACAGGGAGAGAATGGCTACACCTTC. This translates into CAISDIQGENGYTF.

The gene calls are TRBV20-1 and TRBJ1-3, with unresolved D. CDR1 DFQATT and CDR2 SNEGSKA come from the germline V gene (reference sequence). Trimming took 2 bases from V and 0 from J, leaving 11 bases between them. The CDR3 runs to 15 residues. CDR3 region: CSARKTGSSGNTIYF. Written as DNA, the CDR3 is TGCAGTGCTAGAAAAACGGGGAGCTCTGGAAACACCATATATTTT.

This chain links TRBV4-1 with TRBJ1-4; D might be TRBD1 (6 bases). Germline V gene data show CDR1 as MGHRA and CDR2 as YSYEKL. The CDR3 length is 16 residues. Between the trimmed V and J ends, which lost 2 bases and 5 bases, there was a span of 15 bases. CDR3 bases: TGCGCCAGCAGCCAAAACTCCGGGACACCAAATGAAAAACTGTTTTTT. Translating it yields CASSQNSGTPNEKLFF.

The chain couples TRBV20-1 to TRBJ1-2; weak D call: TRBD1 (5 bases). This CDR3 comprises 13 residues. CDR1 DFQATT and CDR2 SNEGSKA come from the germline V gene (reference sequence). V shed 5 bases and J shed 7 bases, with 17 bases lying between them. This CDR3 reads CSAARGEAGGYTF. The CDR3 nucleotides read TGCAGTGCTGCTCGGGGGGAAGCGGGTGGCTACACCTTC.

This chain connects TRBV18 to TRBJ1-1; D is unclear. CDR1 KGHSH and CDR2 LQKENI come from the germline V gene. The CDR3 totals 12 residues. The germline V and J ends were trimmed by 3 bases and 3 bases, with 5 bases remaining between them. The CDR3 reads CASSPLDTEAFF. CDR3 nucleotides: TGTGCCAGCTCACCTCTGGACACTGAAGCTTTCTTT.

The chain employs TRBV9 and TRBJ2-5; D gene uncertain. Trimming stripped 3 bases from V and 4 bases from J, with 7 bases between. CDR3 length equals 12 residues. Germline lookup yields CDR1 SGDLS and CDR2 YYNGEE. The CDR3 is CASSGEVETQYF. In DNA form, the CDR3 reads TGTGCCAGCAGCGGAGAGGTAGAGACCCAGTACTTC.

The rearrangement joins TRBV24-1 to TRBJ2-1; 12 bases line up with TRBD2. The CDR3 spans 15 residues. Losses at the gene ends were 4 bases for V and 9 bases for J; bases not matched to a gene: 6. Germline loops: CDR1 KGHDR, CDR2 SFDVKD. The CDR3 protein is CATSDPTSGGSEQFF. CDR3 nucleotide sequence: TGTGCCACCAGTGACCCCACTAGCGGGGGGAGTGAGCAGTTCTTC.

V gene TRBV30 combines with J gene TRBJ1-1; D is perhaps TRBD1 (6 bases). Germline V gives CDR1 GTSNPN, CDR2 SVGIG (reference sequence). The CDR3 has 11 amino acids. V was pared by 8 bases and J by 4 bases, with 11 bases between. CDR3 sequence reads: CAGTGSTEAFF. The CDR3 region has the DNA TGTGCCGGAACAGGGAGCACTGAAGCTTTCTTT.

The chain recombines TRBV29-1 with TRBJ2-7, with 11 bases matching TRBD2. The V segment lost 5 bases and the J segment 0 bases; nucleotides outside the gene matches: 6. Per germline, CDR1 SQVTM and CDR2 ANQGSEA. The CDR3 runs to 15 residues. The CDR3 loop is CSVSLAGGSSYEQYF. The CDR3 nucleotides are TGCAGCGTTAGCCTAGCGGGGGGAAGCTCCTACGAGCAGTACTTC.

This chain links TRBV29-1 with TRBJ1-5; D not resolved. Germline lookup yields CDR1 SQVTM and CDR2 ANQGSEA. With 2 bases removed from V and 6 bases from J, the gap between germline ends came to 11 bases. This CDR3 has 13 amino acids. CDR3 DNA: TGCAGCGTTGAATTGGAGCGGGGTCAGCCCCAGCATTTT. This encodes CSVELERGQPQHF. The full variable domain, rest sourced from reference TRBV29-1 and TRBJ1-5, is SAVISQKPSRDICQRGTSLTIQCQVDSQVTMMFWYRQQPGQSLTLIATANQGSEATYESGFVIDKFPISRPNLTFSTLTVSNMSPEDSSIYLCSVELERGQPQHFGDGTRLSIL.

V and J are TRBV25-1 and TRBJ2-7, with 7 nucleotides matching TRBD2. Unmatched junction bases numbered 4, after V lost 4 bases and J lost 7 bases. This CDR3 contains 12 residues. The germline V gene has CDR1 MGHDK and CDR2 SYGVNS. The CDR3 DNA reads TGTGCCAGCAGTGCGGGGGGTGGGGAGCAGTACTTC. Translation: CASSAGGGEQYF.

The chain recombines TRBV6-5 with TRBJ1-2; the match to TRBD1 covers 7 bases. Germline V gives CDR1 MNHEY, CDR2 SVGAGI. The CDR3 covers 15 residues. V lost 2 bases to trimming and J lost 5 bases; unmatched junction nucleotides: 8. CDR3 residues: CASSYRGDRLYGYTF. In DNA, the CDR3 is TGTGCCAGCAGTTACCGCGGGGACAGATTGTATGGCTACACCTTC.

V is TRBV7-2 and J is TRBJ2-5; 12 bases align to TRBD2. V shed 6 bases and J 3 bases; nucleotides not matched to a gene: 5. CDR1 SGHTA and CDR2 FQGNSA come from the germline V gene. The CDR3 is 15 residues long. DNA for the CDR3: TGTGCCAGCAGATCGCGACTAGCGGGGGAAGAGACCCAGTACTTC. Its protein is CASRSRLAGEETQYF.

The chain is built from TRBV5-1 and TRBJ2-1; 11 nucleotides align to TRBD2. This CDR3 comprises 15 residues. The germline V gene encodes CDR1 SGHRS and CDR2 YFSETQ. The V segment lost 0 bases and the J segment 8 bases; nucleotides outside the gene matches: 4. The CDR3: CASSLGSGGEDEQFF. The CDR3, as DNA: TGCGCCAGCAGCTTGGGTAGCGGGGGGGAGGATGAGCAGTTCTTC.